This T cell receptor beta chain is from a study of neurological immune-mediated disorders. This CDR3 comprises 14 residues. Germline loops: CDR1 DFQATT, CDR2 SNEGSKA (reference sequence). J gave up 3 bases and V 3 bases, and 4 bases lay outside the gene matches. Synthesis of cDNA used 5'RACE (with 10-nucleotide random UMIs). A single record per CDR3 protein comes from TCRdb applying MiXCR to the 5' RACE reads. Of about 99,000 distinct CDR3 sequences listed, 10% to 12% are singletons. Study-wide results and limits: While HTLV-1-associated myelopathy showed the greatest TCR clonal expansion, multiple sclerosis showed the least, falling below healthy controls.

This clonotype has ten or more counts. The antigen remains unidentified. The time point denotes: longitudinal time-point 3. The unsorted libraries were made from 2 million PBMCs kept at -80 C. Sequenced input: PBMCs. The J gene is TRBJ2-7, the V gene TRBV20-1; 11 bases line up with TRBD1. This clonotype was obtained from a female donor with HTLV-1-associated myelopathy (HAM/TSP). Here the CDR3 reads CSARAGTGGYEQYF. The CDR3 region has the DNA TGCAGTGCTAGGGCCGGGACAGGGGGCTACGAGCAGTACTTC.